Below, one T cell receptor (beta chain) is given with its context. The data stem from a study of OX40 agonist ivuxolimab in advanced cancers. The assay was immunoSEQ multiplex PCR, and TCRdb's table has in-frame clones only and misses some. The table has tens of thousands of clones, around 90% seen once. V gave up 0 bases and J gave up 2 bases, with 7 bases separating them. Germline V gene sequence: CDR1 MRHNA, CDR2 SNTAGT. The length of the CDR3 is 14 residues. This TCR was sampled from an adult with an advanced solid tumor such as melanoma, head and neck, liver or kidney cancer. The chain recombines TRBV6-4 with TRBJ2-5; D perhaps matches TRBD1 (5 bases). The input for sequencing was CD4+ or CD8+ T cells sorted from blood, taken in a trial of the OX40 agonist ivuxolimab. For the CDR3, the DNA is TGTGCCAGCAGTGACTCCAGGGCGCAAGAGACCCAGTACTTC. Translated, it gives CASSDSRAQETQYF.